The next 2 T cell receptor beta chains were all read from a single sample in a study of response to subunit inactivated influenza vaccine. A single record per CDR3 protein comes from TCRdb applying MiXCR to the RT-PCR reads. The sample yields more than 700,000 distinct CDR3 sequences, approximately 21% seen once. The specimen was PBMCs from blood, collected approximately 5 days after vaccination. All receptors derive from a man aged 50-60 years who received an inactivated influenza vaccine.

This clonotype was seen more than once but under ten times. The genes are TRBV5-1 and TRBJ2-3; 14 bases match TRBD2. J gave up 4 bases and V 2 bases, and 3 bases lay outside the gene matches. CDR1 and CDR2 (germline): SGHRS, YFSETQ. This CDR3 is 16 amino acids long. CDR3 residues: CASSFGTSGSPDTQYF. The CDR3 DNA sequence: TGCGCCAGCAGCTTCGGGACTAGCGGGAGCCCAGATACGCAGTATTTT.

The sample holds many counts of this clonotype. This sequence joins TRBV29-1 and TRBJ2-6, with 8 bases fitting TRBD2. CDR1 and CDR2 (germline): SQVTM, ANQGSEA. Trimming cost V 6 bases and J 0 bases; bases outside gene matches: 10. The CDR3 length is 17 residues. The CDR3 sequence: CSVTAGGTSSGANVLTF. The CDR3 DNA reads as TGCAGCGTCACGGCAGGCGGGACTAGCTCTGGGGCCAACGTCCTGACTTTC. The variable domain in full, completed from reference TRBV29-1 and TRBJ2-6, reads SAVISQKPSRDICQRGTSLTIQCQVDSQVTMMFWYRQQPGQSLTLIATANQGSEATYESGFVIDKFPISRPNLTFSTLTVSNMSPEDSSIYLCSVTAGGTSSGANVLTFGAGSRLTVL.